One and the same sample provided the 13 T cell receptor beta chains below, sequenced in a study of T cell responses to AZD1222 COVID-19 vaccine (dated by TCRdb to the early 2020s). The time point label, read with the paper, signifies: about 28 days (+/-7) after the second vaccine dose. The receptor library was made with the immunoSEQ multiplex PCR assay. Not all clones reach the TCRdb copy of this immuneACCESS table, which keeps in-frame sequences only. Checked studies attribute under half of the gap to unresolved V genes and leave the rest unexplained. For this sample there are more than 65,000 clones; over 65% appear just once. The top ten hold around a quarter of the sample. This specimen consisted of peripheral blood, obtained 28 days after the second AZD1222 dose. Source of these receptors: an adult who received the AZD1222 COVID-19 vaccine.

This chain joins TRBV2 and TRBJ2-5; 14 nucleotides align to TRBD2. From germline, CDR1 is SNHLY and CDR2 FYNNEI. V was pared by 5 bases and J by 2 bases, with 4 bases of the junction left unmatched. This CDR3 has 16 residues. DNA for the CDR3: TGTGCCAGCAGTCTCGGACTAGCGGGGGGACAAGAGACCCAGTACTTC. Amino acids: CASSLGLAGGQETQYF.

The chain recombines TRBV7-9 with TRBJ2-3; no definite D call. Trimming removed 2 bases from V and 0 bases from J, with 9 bases in between. CDR3 length: 15 residues. Germline CDR1 SEHNR, CDR2 FQNEAQ (reference sequence). The CDR3 protein is CASSLKGISTDTQYF. CDR3 nucleotide sequence: TGTGCCAGCAGCTTAAAAGGAATAAGCACAGATACGCAGTATTTT.

This chain connects TRBV5-1 to TRBJ1-2, with D perhaps matching TRBD1 (6 bases). V dropped 0 bases and J dropped 4 bases, with 16 bases sitting between them. Germline loops: CDR1 SGHRS, CDR2 YFSETQ. This CDR3 has 16 residues. The CDR3 DNA is TGCGCCAGCAGCTTGGATGGGGGGCGCGTTAGCTATGGCTACACCTTC. Its protein is CASSLDGGRVSYGYTF.

The V and J genes are TRBV7-8 and TRBJ2-5; 14 bases align to TRBD2. This CDR3 has 15 residues. CDR1 is SGHVS, CDR2 FQNEAQ, per germline. V lost 7 bases, J lost 3 bases, and 4 bases stayed unmatched. The CDR3 DNA reads TGTGCCAGCACCGGGACTAGCGGGAGAGAAGAGACCCAGTACTTC. Protein: CASTGTSGREETQYF.

This clone was found a few times. The chain is built from TRBV4-1 and TRBJ2-1, with D possibly being TRBD2 (6 bases). V was cut by 1 base and J by 4 bases, with 20 bases left in between. Germline CDR1 reads MGHRA; CDR2 reads YSYEKL. The CDR3 is made up of 18 amino acids. Written as DNA, the CDR3 is TGCGCCAGCAGCCAAGGATCAGAGCGGGTCCTAAGATACAATGAGCAGTTCTTC. It yields the protein CASSQGSERVLRYNEQFF.

The rearrangement uses TRBV7-6 and TRBJ1-3, with unresolved D. Trimming took off 5 bases at V and 3 bases at J, with 11 bases between the two ends. Per the germline V gene, CDR1 is SGHVS and CDR2 is FNYEAQ. The CDR3 has 14 residues. As DNA, the CDR3 is TGTGCCAGCAGCCCGGTGGAGGTTGGAAACACCATATATTTT. Protein: CASSPVEVGNTIYF.

V gene TRBV5-4 combines with J gene TRBJ2-3; 10 bases align to TRBD2. This CDR3 spans 16 amino acids. Germline CDR1 SGHNT, CDR2 YYREEE (reference sequence). Trimming at V came to 4 bases and at J to 9 bases, leaving 14 bases not matched to a gene. In DNA, the CDR3 is TGTGCCAGCAGCCCCGGGAGCGGGGGGGGCCTCCCGACGCAGTATTTT. Residues: CASSPGSGGGLPTQYF.

The chain carries TRBV12-3 or TRBV12-4 and TRBJ1-1; 9 nucleotides agree with TRBD1. V gave up 8 bases and J gave up 6 bases; unmatched junction bases: 7. CDR3 size: 13 residues. The CDR3 spells CASVTDRGSEAFF. CDR3 DNA: TGTGCCAGCGTCACGGACAGGGGCTCTGAAGCTTTCTTT.

The sample holds one count of this clone. Other DNA sequences in the same sample also yield this CDR3. The DNA of the CDR3 is TGTGCCAGCAGTTTAGCGGGTACGGAGACCCAGTACTTC. It translates to CASSLAGTETQYF. The chain is built from TRBV12-3 or TRBV12-4 and TRBJ2-5; D gene uncertain. Trimming left V 0 bases short and J 5 bases short, with 7 bases between. The CDR3 length is 13 residues.

The gene calls are TRBV19 and TRBJ1-2, with 7 positions matching TRBD1. Germline assignment: CDR1 LNHDA and CDR2 SQIVND (reference sequence). V lost 7 bases, J lost 7 bases, and 9 bases stayed unmatched. The CDR3 totals 13 residues. In DNA, the CDR3 is TGTGCCAGTACCGAAACAGGGGCGCGTGGCTACACCTTC. Its protein product is CASTETGARGYTF.

In this sample, this clone turned up once. The V call is TRBV2, the J call TRBJ2-3, with TRBD2 matching over 12 bases. The CDR3 is 16 amino acids. After removal of 5 bases from V and 3 bases from J, the junction contained 6 bases not matched to a gene. The V gene's germline CDR1 is SNHLY and CDR2 FYNNEI. The CDR3, as DNA: TGTGCCAGCAGTTCTAGCGGGGGGGCCGAAACAGATACGCAGTATTTT. It codes for CASSSSGGAETDTQYF.

The chain links TRBV11-3 to TRBJ1-1, with D unresolved. CDR3 length equals 13 residues. The germline CDR1 and CDR2 sequences are SGHNT and YENEEA. The V and J ends lost 5 bases and 5 bases respectively, with 12 bases between them. The DNA for the CDR3 is TGTGCCAGCAGCAAAGAGGGTAATACTGAAGCTTTCTTT. It codes for CASSKEGNTEAFF.

Written as DNA, the CDR3 is TGTGCCAGCAGTTTTTTCAGCGGGGGTGGGAGGGTTACGCAGTATTTT. As protein: CASSFFSGGGRVTQYF. The chain combines TRBV13 with TRBJ2-3, with 8 nucleotides matching TRBD2. The length of the CDR3 is 16 residues. With 6 bases clipped from V and 8 bases from J, the junction kept 16 bases outside the gene matches. Germline V gene lookup returns CDR1 PRHDT and CDR2 FYEKMQ (reference sequence).